This T cell receptor beta chain was recovered during a study of blood T cell repertoires in COVID-19. For the study at large: In each case, the material was cDNA or gDNA derived from T cells, B-cell-depleted T cells, or PBMCs.

Original methodology: By means of reference gene primer amplification, nucleated cell counts were estimated. TCRdb's table, derived via immunoSEQ multiplex PCR, lists solely in-frame clones and lacks some. For V, J and clone size, that table is used; D and trimming come from the DNA. The sample has roughly 340,000 clones, about nine tenths seen once. The germline CDR1 and CDR2 sequences are SGHDN and FVKESK. The CDR3 sequence is 13 residues long. The germline V and J ends were trimmed by 1 base and 4 bases, with 5 bases remaining between them. Enrolled during active infection, Seattle patients were then followed longitudinally.

This clonotype was obtained from a woman aged 70 to 79 with COVID-19, enrolled during active disease. The rearrangement joins TRBV14 to TRBJ1-5; D uncertain. What was sequenced was peripheral blood. Here the CDR3 reads CASSQGVNQPQHF. The CDR3 DNA reads TGTGCCAGCAGCCAAGGAGTGAATCAGCCCCAGCATTTT.